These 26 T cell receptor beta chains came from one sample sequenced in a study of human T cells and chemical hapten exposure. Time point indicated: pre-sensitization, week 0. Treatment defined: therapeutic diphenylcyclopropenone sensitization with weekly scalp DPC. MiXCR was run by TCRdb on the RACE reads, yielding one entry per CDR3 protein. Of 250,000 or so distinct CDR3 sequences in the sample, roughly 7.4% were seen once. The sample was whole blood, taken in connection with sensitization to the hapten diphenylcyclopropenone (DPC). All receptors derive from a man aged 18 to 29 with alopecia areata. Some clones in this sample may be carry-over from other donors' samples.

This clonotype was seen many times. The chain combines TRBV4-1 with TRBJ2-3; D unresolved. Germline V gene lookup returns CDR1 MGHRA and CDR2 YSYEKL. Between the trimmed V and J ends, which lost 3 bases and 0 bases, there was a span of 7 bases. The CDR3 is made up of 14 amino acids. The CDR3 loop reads CASSQGFSTDTQYF. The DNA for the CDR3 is TGCGCCAGCAGCCAGGGATTCAGCACAGATACGCAGTATTTT.

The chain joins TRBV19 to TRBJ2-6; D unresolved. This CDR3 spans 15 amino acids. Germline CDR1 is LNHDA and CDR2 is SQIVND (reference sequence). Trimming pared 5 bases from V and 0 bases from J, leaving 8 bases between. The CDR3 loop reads CASSPESSGANVLTF. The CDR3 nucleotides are TGTGCCAGTAGTCCGGAGAGCTCTGGGGCCAACGTCCTGACTTTC.

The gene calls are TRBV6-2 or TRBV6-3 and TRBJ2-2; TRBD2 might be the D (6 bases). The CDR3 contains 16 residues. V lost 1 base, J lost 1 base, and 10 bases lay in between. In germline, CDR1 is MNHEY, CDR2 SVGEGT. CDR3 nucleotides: TGTGCCAGCAGTTACTTCGAGCGGGTGAACACCGGGGAGCTGTTTTTT. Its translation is CASSYFERVNTGELFF.

This CDR3 reads CASSPKGVGAVYNEQFF. DNA for the CDR3: TGTGCCAGCAGCCCCAAGGGGGTGGGGGCTGTCTACAATGAGCAGTTCTTC. The chain couples TRBV7-3 to TRBJ2-1; possibly TRBD1 for D (6 bases). V dropped 5 bases and J dropped 3 bases, with 20 bases sitting between them. CDR1 is SGHTA, CDR2 FQGTGA, per germline. This CDR3 has 17 residues.

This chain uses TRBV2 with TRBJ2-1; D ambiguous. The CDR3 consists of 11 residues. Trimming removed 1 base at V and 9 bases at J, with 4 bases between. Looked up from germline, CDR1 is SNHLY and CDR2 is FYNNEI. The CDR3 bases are TGTGCCAGCAGTGAAGTTGTTGAGCAGTTCTTC. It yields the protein CASSEVVEQFF. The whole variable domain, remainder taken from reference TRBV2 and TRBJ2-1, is EPEVTQTPSHQVTQMGQEVILRCVPISNHLYFYWYRQILGQKVEFLVSFYNNEISEKSEIFDDQFSVERPDGSNFTLKIRSTKLEDSAMYFCASSEVVEQFFGPGTRLTVL.

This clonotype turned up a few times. The chain's CDR3 is CASSPRTSGYTDTQYF. CDR3 nucleotides: TGTGCCAGCAGCCCCCGGACTAGCGGGTACACAGATACGCAGTATTTT. V is TRBV7-7 and J is TRBJ2-3, with 11 bases aligning to TRBD2. V lost 5 bases and J lost 2; bases outside the gene matches: 6. The CDR3 length is 16 residues. The V gene's germline CDR1 is SSHAT and CDR2 FNYEAQ (reference sequence).

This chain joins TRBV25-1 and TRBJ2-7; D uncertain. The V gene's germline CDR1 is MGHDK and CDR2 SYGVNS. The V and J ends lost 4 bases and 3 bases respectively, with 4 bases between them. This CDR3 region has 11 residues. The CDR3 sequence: CASSGYYEQYF. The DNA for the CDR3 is TGTGCCAGCAGTGGGTACTACGAGCAGTACTTC.

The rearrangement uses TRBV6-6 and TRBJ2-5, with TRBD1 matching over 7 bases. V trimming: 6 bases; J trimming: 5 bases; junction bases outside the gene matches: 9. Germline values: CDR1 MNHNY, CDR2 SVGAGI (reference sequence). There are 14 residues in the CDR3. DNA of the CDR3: TGTGCCAGCAGCCGGGACAGTTTCGCGGAGACCCAGTACTTC. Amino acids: CASSRDSFAETQYF.

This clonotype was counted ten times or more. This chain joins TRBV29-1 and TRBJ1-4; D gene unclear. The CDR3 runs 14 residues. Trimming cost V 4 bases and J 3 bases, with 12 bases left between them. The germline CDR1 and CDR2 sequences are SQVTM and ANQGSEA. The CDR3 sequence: CSVGSPASNEKLFF. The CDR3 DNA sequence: TGCAGCGTTGGGTCCCCTGCATCTAATGAAAAACTGTTTTTT.

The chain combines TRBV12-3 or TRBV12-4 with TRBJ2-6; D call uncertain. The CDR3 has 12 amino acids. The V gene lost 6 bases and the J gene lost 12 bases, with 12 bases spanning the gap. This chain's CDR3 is CASSRAFRVLTF. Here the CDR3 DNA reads TGTGCCAGCAGCCGGGCCTTCCGCGTCCTGACTTTC.

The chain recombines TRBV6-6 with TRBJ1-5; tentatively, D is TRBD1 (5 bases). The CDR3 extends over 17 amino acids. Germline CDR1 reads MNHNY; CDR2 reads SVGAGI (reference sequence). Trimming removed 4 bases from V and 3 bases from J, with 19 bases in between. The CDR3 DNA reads TGTGCCAGCAGTTCGTGGGGGAGTGCGTCTCTCAATCAGCCCCAGCATTTT. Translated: CASSSWGSASLNQPQHF.

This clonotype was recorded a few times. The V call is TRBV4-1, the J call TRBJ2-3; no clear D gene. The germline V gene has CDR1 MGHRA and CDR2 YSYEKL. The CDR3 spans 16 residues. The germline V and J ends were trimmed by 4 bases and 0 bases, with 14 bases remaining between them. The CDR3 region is CASSLTTLYSTDTQYF. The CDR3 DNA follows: TGCGCCAGCAGCCTAACTACGTTATATAGCACAGATACGCAGTATTTT.

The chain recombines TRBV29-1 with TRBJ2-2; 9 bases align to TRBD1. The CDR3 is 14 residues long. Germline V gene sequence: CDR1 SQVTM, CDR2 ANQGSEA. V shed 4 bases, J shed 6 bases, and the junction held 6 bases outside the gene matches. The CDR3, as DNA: TGCAGCGTTGGGAACAGGGGGCGGCCCGGGGAGCTGTTTTTT. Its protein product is CSVGNRGRPGELFF.

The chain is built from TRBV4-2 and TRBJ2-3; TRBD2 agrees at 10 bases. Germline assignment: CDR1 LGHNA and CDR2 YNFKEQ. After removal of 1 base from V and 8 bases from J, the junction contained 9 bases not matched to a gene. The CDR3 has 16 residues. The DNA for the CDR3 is TGTGCCAGCAGCCAAGCGAGCGGGGGGGCCGATGGTACGCAGTATTTT. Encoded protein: CASSQASGGADGTQYF.

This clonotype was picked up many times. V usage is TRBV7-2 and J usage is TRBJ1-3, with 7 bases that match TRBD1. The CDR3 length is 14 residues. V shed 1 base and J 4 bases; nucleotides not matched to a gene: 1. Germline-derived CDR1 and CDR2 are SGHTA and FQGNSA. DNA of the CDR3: TGTGCCAGCAGCTTAGGACAGGGCGGAAACACCATATATTTT. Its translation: CASSLGQGGNTIYF.

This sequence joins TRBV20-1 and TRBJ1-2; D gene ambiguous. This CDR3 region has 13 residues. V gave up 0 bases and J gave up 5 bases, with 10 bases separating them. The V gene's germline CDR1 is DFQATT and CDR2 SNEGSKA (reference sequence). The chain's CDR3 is CSARDRWFYGYTF. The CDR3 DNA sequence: TGCAGTGCTAGAGATCGTTGGTTTTATGGCTACACCTTC.

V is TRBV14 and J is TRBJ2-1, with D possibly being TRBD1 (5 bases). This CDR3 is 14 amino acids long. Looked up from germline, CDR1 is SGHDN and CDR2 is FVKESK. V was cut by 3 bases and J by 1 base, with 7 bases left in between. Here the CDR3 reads CASSQTASYNEQFF. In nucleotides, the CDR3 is TGTGCCAGCAGCCAGACAGCTTCCTACAATGAGCAGTTCTTC.

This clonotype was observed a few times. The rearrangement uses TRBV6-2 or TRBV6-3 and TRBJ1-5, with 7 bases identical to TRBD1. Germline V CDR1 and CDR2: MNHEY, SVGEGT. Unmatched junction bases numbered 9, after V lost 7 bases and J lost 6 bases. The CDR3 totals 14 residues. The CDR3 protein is CASNEHRGTQPQHF. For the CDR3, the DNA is TGTGCCAGCAACGAACACAGGGGAACTCAGCCCCAGCATTTT.

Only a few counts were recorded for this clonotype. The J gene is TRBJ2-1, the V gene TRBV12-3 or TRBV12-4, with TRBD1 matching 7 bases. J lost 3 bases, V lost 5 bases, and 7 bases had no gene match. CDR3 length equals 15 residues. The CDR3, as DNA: TGTGCCAGCAGTCGAAGGGGACAGAACTACAATGAGCAGTTCTTC. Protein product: CASSRRGQNYNEQFF.

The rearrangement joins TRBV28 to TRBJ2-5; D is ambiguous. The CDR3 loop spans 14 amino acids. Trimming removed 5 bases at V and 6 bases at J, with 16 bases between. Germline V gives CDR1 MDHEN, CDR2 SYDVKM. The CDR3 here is CASSIPFRPQTQYF. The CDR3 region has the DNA TGTGCCAGCAGTATCCCCTTCCGACCCCAGACCCAGTACTTC.

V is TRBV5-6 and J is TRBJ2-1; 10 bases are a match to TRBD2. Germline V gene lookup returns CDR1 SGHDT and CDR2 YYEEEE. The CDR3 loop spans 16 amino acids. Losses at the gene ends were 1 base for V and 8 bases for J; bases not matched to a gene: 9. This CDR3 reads CASSLFGLAGADEQFF. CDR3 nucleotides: TGTGCCAGCAGCTTGTTCGGCCTAGCGGGGGCAGATGAGCAGTTCTTC.

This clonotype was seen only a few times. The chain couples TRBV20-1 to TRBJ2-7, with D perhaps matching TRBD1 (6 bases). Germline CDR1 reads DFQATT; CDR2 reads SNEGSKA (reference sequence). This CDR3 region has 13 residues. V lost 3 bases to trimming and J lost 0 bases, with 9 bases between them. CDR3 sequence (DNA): TGCAGTGCTAGGAGACAGGACTCCTACGAGCAGTACGTC. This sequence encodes CSARRQDSYEQYV.

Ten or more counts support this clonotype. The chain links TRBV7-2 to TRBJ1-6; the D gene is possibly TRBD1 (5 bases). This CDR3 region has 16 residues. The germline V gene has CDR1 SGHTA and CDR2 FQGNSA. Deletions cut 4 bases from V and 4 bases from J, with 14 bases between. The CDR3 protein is CASSYKPGRYNSPLHF. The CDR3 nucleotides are TGTGCCAGCAGCTACAAGCCGGGACGTTATAATTCACCCCTCCACTTT.

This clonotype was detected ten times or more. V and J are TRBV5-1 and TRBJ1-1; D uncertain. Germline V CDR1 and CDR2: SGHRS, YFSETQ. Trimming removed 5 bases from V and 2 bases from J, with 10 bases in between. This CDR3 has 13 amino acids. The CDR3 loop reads CASSAGSNTEAFF. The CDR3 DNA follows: TGCGCCAGCAGTGCCGGATCCAACACTGAAGCTTTCTTT.

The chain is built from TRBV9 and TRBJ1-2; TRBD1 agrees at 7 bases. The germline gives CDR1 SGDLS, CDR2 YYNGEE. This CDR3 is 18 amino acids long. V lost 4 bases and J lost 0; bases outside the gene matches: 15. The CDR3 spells CASSPRVQGGLANYGYTF. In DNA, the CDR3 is TGTGCCAGCAGCCCCAGGGTTCAGGGGGGGCTAGCTAACTATGGCTACACCTTC.

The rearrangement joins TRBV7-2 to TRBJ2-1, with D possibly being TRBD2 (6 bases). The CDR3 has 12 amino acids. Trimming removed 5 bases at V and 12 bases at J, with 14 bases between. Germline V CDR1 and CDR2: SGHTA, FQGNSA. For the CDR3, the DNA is TGTGCCAGCAGCCCCCCGCGGGGTAGGCAGTTCTTC. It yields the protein CASSPPRGRQFF.